This TCR beta chain comes out of a study of blood T cell repertoires in COVID-19. As for the study in general: The United States, Italy and Spain provided the acute and convalescent COVID-19 samples. T cells, B-cell-depleted T cells, or PBMCs supplied cDNA or gDNA.

The authors' processing: Estimates of nucleated cell counts were drawn from the amplification of reference gene primers. Produced via immunoSEQ multiplex PCR; TCRdb's table is partial and in-frame only. Clone size and V and J calls were adopted from that table, with D and trimming inferred from the DNA. The sample records roughly 34,000 clones, roughly 88% being singletons. Per the germline V gene, CDR1 is MDHEN and CDR2 is SYDVKM. V gave up 6 bases and J gave up 6 bases, with 5 bases separating them. The CDR3 loop spans 11 amino acids. This chain uses TRBV28 with TRBJ1-4; no firm D call. The clonotype originates from a woman aged 70-85 years with active COVID-19. The sample was peripheral blood. The CDR3 DNA is TGTGCCAGCAGCTTCGATGAAAAACTGTTTTTT. It specifies CASSFDEKLFF.